The 4 T cell receptor beta chains presented below share a single source sample, sequenced in a study of blood T cell repertoires in COVID-19. Libraries were prepared by immunoSEQ multiplex PCR; TCRdb keeps only in-frame clonotypes and omits some of them. Counted here are about 380,000 clones, 88% occurring once; the ten biggest clones make up 0.9% to 1.5%. The sample comprised PBMCs or T cells enriched from blood (not recorded which). The receptors were gathered from a young woman who had recovered from COVID-19.

This chain connects TRBV7-9 to TRBJ1-5, with 9 bases aligning to TRBD1. V shed 5 bases, J shed 5 bases, and the junction held 7 bases outside the gene matches. The CDR3 spans 15 residues. CDR1 and CDR2 from the germline V gene are SEHNR and FQNEAQ (reference sequence). DNA of the CDR3: TGTGCCAGCAGCCCCCGGACAGGGGAGGATCAGCCCCAGCATTTT. This translates into CASSPRTGEDQPQHF. The whole variable domain, remainder taken from reference TRBV7-9 and TRBJ1-5, is DTGVSQNPRHKITKRGQNVTFRCDPISEHNRLYWYRQTLGQGPEFLTYFQNEAQLEKSRLLSDRFSAERPKGSFSTLEIQRTEQGDSAMYLCASSPRTGEDQPQHFGDGTRLSIL.

This chain joins TRBV18 and TRBJ1-1, with 8 bases that match TRBD1. Trimming took 7 bases from V and 6 from J; bases not matched to a gene: 13. Germline V gene data show CDR1 as KGHSH and CDR2 as LQKENI. This CDR3 has 15 residues. DNA for the CDR3: TGTGCCAGCTTTCGAGCCCAGGACAGGGCTTCTGAAGCTTTCTTT. Translating gives CASFRAQDRASEAFF.

The J gene is TRBJ1-4, the V gene TRBV18; D is uncertain. Germline values: CDR1 KGHSH, CDR2 LQKENI. V was clipped by 5 bases and J by 8 bases, with 15 bases between them. This CDR3 spans 14 amino acids. The DNA of the CDR3 is TGTGCCAGCTCATCCGCGGCGGCCGGCGAAAAACTGTTTTTT. This sequence encodes CASSSAAAGEKLFF. Full variable domain (remainder filled in from reference TRBV18 and TRBJ1-4): NAGVMQNPRHLVRRRGQEARLRCSPMKGHSHVYWYRQLPEEGLKFMVYLQKENIIDESGMPKERFSAEFPKEGPSILRIQQVVRGDSAAYFCASSSAAAGEKLFFGSGTQLSVL.

The chain links TRBV27 to TRBJ1-2, with TRBD1 matching over 7 bases. CDR1 MNHEY and CDR2 SMNVEV come from the germline V gene (reference sequence). The CDR3 consists of 16 residues. V shed 1 base and J 5 bases; nucleotides not matched to a gene: 10. For the CDR3, the DNA is TGTGCCAGCAGTTTATGGGCGGACAGGACGGGATATGGCTACACCTTC. Translated: CASSLWADRTGYGYTF.